One and the same sample provided the 25 T cell receptor beta chains below, sequenced in a study of cytomegalovirus exposure and HLA in healthy donors. This PCR relied on a set of 60 Vbeta primers and 13 Jbeta primers. Libraries were prepared by immunoSEQ multiplex PCR; TCRdb keeps only in-frame clonotypes and omits some of them. The sample holds about 170,000 clones, approximately 85% seen once. Sequencing was carried out using PBMCs. The source is a man between 18 and 35 years old in good health and CMV-seropositive.

In regard to this clone: Distinct nucleotide sequences in the sample also encode this CDR3. The chain recombines TRBV5-1 with TRBJ2-1; 9 bases fit TRBD2. Germline CDR1 SGHRS, CDR2 YFSETQ. There are 15 residues in the CDR3. With 2 bases clipped from V and 0 bases from J, the junction kept 0 bases outside the gene matches. CDR3 sequence: CASSFSGGSYNEQFF. The CDR3 region has the DNA TGCGCCAGCAGCTTTAGCGGGGGCTCCTACAATGAGCAGTTCTTC.

This chain connects TRBV19 to TRBJ1-1; D uncertain. Germline CDR1 LNHDA, CDR2 SQIVND (reference sequence). Trimming pared 7 bases from V and 4 bases from J, leaving 7 bases between. The CDR3 length is 11 residues. Written as DNA, the CDR3 is TGTGCCAGTACCGCGGGCACTGAAGCTTTCTTT. Its translation: CASTAGTEAFF. Using reference TRBV19 and TRBJ1-1 for the parts outside the CDR3, the full variable domain is DGGITQSPKYLFRKEGQNVTLSCEQNLNHDAMYWYRQDPGQGLRLIYYSQIVNDFQKGDIAEGYSVSREKKESFPLTVTSAQKNPTAFYLCASTAGTEAFFGQGTRLTVV.

This clone has just one count. The chain's CDR3 is CACTGGFDQPQHF. CDR3 DNA: TGTGCCTGTACAGGGGGCTTCGACCAGCCCCAGCATTTT. V is TRBV30 and J is TRBJ1-5, with 9 positions matching TRBD1. The CDR3 totals 13 residues. J was trimmed by 7 bases and V by 6 bases; bases with no gene match: 7. In germline, CDR1 is GTSNPN, CDR2 SVGIG (reference sequence).

This chain uses TRBV11-2 with TRBJ1-2, with 9 bases that match TRBD1. The CDR3 runs to 15 residues. Germline V CDR1 and CDR2: SGHAT, FQNNGV. The V segment lost 5 bases and the J segment 4 bases; nucleotides outside the gene matches: 8. CDR3: CASSPRDREVYGYTF. The CDR3 DNA reads as TGTGCCAGCAGCCCCCGGGACAGGGAAGTCTATGGCTACACCTTC.

This rearrangement joins TRBV18 to TRBJ2-7, with 7 bases matching TRBD2. After removal of 3 bases from V and 4 bases from J, the junction contained 3 bases not matched to a gene. Germline V CDR1 and CDR2: KGHSH, LQKENI. The CDR3 runs to 13 residues. For the CDR3, the DNA is TGTGCCAGCTCACCGGGGGGGGTATACGAGCAGTACTTC. Translating it yields CASSPGGVYEQYF.

The chain combines TRBV18 with TRBJ2-5, with 7 bases matching TRBD2. CDR1 is KGHSH and CDR2 is LQKENI in the germline V gene. After removal of 4 bases from V and 5 bases from J, the junction contained 7 bases not matched to a gene. The CDR3 is 14 residues long. CDR3 sequence (DNA): TGTGCCAGCTCACGTCGGGGGGTCGAGGAGACCCAGTACTTC. Translating gives CASSRRGVEETQYF.

CDR3 amino acids: CASSSSGGAGEAQYF. The DNA of the CDR3 is TGTGCCAGCAGCTCTAGCGGGGGGGCGGGGGAGGCCCAGTACTTC. The rearrangement links TRBV9 to TRBJ2-5; TRBD2 matches 12 bases. Germline assignment: CDR1 SGDLS and CDR2 YYNGEE. CDR3 size: 15 residues. The junction had 10 bases not matched to a gene; V was cut back by 4 bases and J by 9 bases. Combining the CDR3 with reference TRBV9 and TRBJ2-5 gives the whole variable domain DSGVTQTPKHLITATGQRVTLRCSPRSGDLSVYWYQQSLDQGLQFLIQYYNGEERAKGNILERFSAQQFPDLHSELNLSSLELGDSALYFCASSSSGGAGEAQYFGPGTRLLVL.

The chain recombines TRBV29-1 with TRBJ1-2; 9 nucleotides align to TRBD1. Germline values: CDR1 SQVTM, CDR2 ANQGSEA. The CDR3 has 14 amino acids. J was trimmed by 7 bases and V by 0 bases; bases with no gene match: 6. Here the CDR3 reads CSVEDVGTGLGYTF. CDR3 sequence (DNA): TGCAGCGTTGAAGATGTGGGGACAGGGCTTGGCTACACCTTC.

The rearrangement uses TRBV7-3 and TRBJ2-5; weak D call: TRBD2 (7 bases). V was trimmed by 5 bases and J by 2 bases, leaving 12 bases between them. The CDR3 consists of 14 residues. From germline, CDR1 is SGHTA and CDR2 FQGTGA. CDR3 sequence reads: CASSEGGAQETQYF. The CDR3 region has the DNA TGTGCCAGCAGCGAAGGGGGGGCACAAGAGACCCAGTACTTC.

The J gene is TRBJ1-4, the V gene TRBV9, with TRBD1 identical over 7 bases. The V and J ends lost 4 bases and 8 bases, in that order; junction bases with no gene match: 11. The germline gives CDR1 SGDLS, CDR2 YYNGEE. This CDR3 is 15 amino acids long. CDR3 sequence: CASSLEQGRYEKLFF. CDR3 coding DNA: TGTGCCAGCAGCTTAGAACAGGGGAGGTACGAAAAACTGTTTTTT. Full variable domain (missing parts from reference TRBV9 and TRBJ1-4): DSGVTQTPKHLITATGQRVTLRCSPRSGDLSVYWYQQSLDQGLQFLIQYYNGEERAKGNILERFSAQQFPDLHSELNLSSLELGDSALYFCASSLEQGRYEKLFFGSGTQLSVL.

The chain links TRBV5-6 to TRBJ2-1, with 13 bases lining up with TRBD2. The CDR3 has 16 residues. The germline V gene has CDR1 SGHDT and CDR2 YYEEEE. The trim removed 0 bases at V and 6 bases at J, leaving 3 bases unmatched. The CDR3: CASSLGTSGGANEQFF. The CDR3 nucleotides read TGTGCCAGCAGCTTGGGAACTAGCGGGGGGGCCAATGAGCAGTTCTTC.

This chain joins TRBV15 and TRBJ1-2; 8 bases align to TRBD1. Looked up from germline, CDR1 is LNHNV and CDR2 is YYDKDF (reference sequence). The CDR3 covers 16 residues. Unmatched junction bases numbered 6, after V lost 1 base and J lost 2 bases. This chain's CDR3 is CATSRALGQENYGYTF. The CDR3 DNA reads TGTGCCACCAGCAGAGCATTGGGACAGGAGAACTATGGCTACACCTTC.

The DNA for the CDR3 is TGTGCCAGCAGCTTTGGGCCCACTGAAGCTTTCTTT. Translating gives CASSFGPTEAFF. The V call is TRBV7-2, the J call TRBJ1-1; the D is unclear. This CDR3 contains 12 residues. V lost 3 bases, J lost 4 bases, and 6 bases lay in between. Germline lookup yields CDR1 SGHTA and CDR2 FQGNSA.

The chain is built from TRBV11-1 and TRBJ1-6, with D perhaps TRBD1 (6 bases). The CDR3 length is 15 residues. Trimming left V 5 bases short and J 7 bases short, with 15 bases between. Germline CDR1 and CDR2: SGHAT and FQDESV (reference sequence). The CDR3 nucleotides are TGTGCCAGCAGCCAGGCGGGGGCAGGAAATTCACCCCTCCACTTT. Protein product: CASSQAGAGNSPLHF.

The chain recombines TRBV6-1 with TRBJ2-1; 10 positions match TRBD2. CDR3 size: 15 residues. The V gene's germline CDR1 is MNHNS and CDR2 SASEGT. Trimming removed 3 bases from V and 7 bases from J; junction bases left unmatched: 6. In nucleotides, the CDR3 is TGTGCCAGCAGTGAGGGGGGACTAGCGAGGAATGAGCAGTTCTTC. It encodes CASSEGGLARNEQFF.

Details on this clone: Compared with germline, one end of the junction differs, possibly owing to a read error. V gene TRBV7-3 combines with J gene TRBJ2-6; 8 bases fit TRBD1. The CDR3 consists of 16 residues. Looked up from germline, CDR1 is SGHTA and CDR2 is FQGTGA. The CDR3 reads CASSRDRTSGANGLTF. The DNA for the CDR3 is TGTGCCAGCAGCCGGGACAGGACGTCTGGGGCCAACGGCCTGACTTTC.

V and J are TRBV13 and TRBJ2-2; D not resolved. V was shortened by 5 bases and J by 3 bases, with 4 bases between the two germline ends. The CDR3 covers 12 residues. Germline CDR1 and CDR2: PRHDT and FYEKMQ (reference sequence). Here the CDR3 DNA reads TGTGCCAGCAGCCCCGACACCGGGGAGCTGTTTTTT. Its translation is CASSPDTGELFF.

V is TRBV6-1 and J is TRBJ1-2, with D perhaps matching TRBD1 (5 bases). V lost 6 bases to trimming and J lost 4 bases, with 15 bases between them. This CDR3 is built from 14 residues. The germline V gene encodes CDR1 MNHNS and CDR2 SASEGT. CDR3: CASRGGTDFYGYTF. The CDR3 DNA is TGTGCCAGCAGGGGGGGTACAGATTTCTATGGCTACACCTTC.

The V and J genes are TRBV11-1 and TRBJ2-5; 9 nucleotides align to TRBD2. This CDR3 region has 16 residues. In germline, CDR1 is SGHAT, CDR2 FQDESV (reference sequence). With V trimmed by 5 bases and J by 4 bases, 11 bases remained unmatched. The CDR3 loop reads CASSIGGGGAGETQYF. In DNA form, the CDR3 reads TGTGCCAGCAGCATCGGGGGCGGGGGGGCCGGAGAGACCCAGTACTTC. The whole variable domain, filled in from reference TRBV11-1 and TRBJ2-5, reads EAEVAQSPRYKITEKSQAVAFWCDPISGHATLYWYRQILGQGPELLVQFQDESVVDDSQLPKDRFSAERLKGVDSTLKIQPAELGDSAMYLCASSIGGGGAGETQYFGPGTRLLVL.

V usage is TRBV5-1 and J usage is TRBJ2-1; D is possibly TRBD1 (6 bases). Trimming took 6 bases from V and 6 from J, leaving 16 bases between them. The length of the CDR3 is 14 residues. Germline lookup yields CDR1 SGHRS and CDR2 YFSETQ. In DNA form, the CDR3 reads TGCGCCAGCACCCTCTCTACAGGGTCCAATGAGCAGTTCTTC. This encodes CASTLSTGSNEQFF.

Written as DNA, the CDR3 is TGTGCCAGCAGCTTATCTCTCAACTATGGCTACACCTTC. Its translation is CASSLSLNYGYTF. V and J are TRBV7-2 and TRBJ1-2; D not resolved. Trimming took off 2 bases at V and 2 bases at J, with 6 bases between the two ends. Per the germline V gene, CDR1 is SGHTA and CDR2 is FQGNSA. This CDR3 has 13 amino acids.

On this clone itself: The junction shows a germline mismatch at one end, possibly a read error. The chain recombines TRBV5-1 with TRBJ1-1; tentative D call: TRBD1 (5 bases). The CDR3 is 13 residues long. CDR1 is SGHRS and CDR2 is YFSETQ in the germline V gene. The CDR3 coding sequence is TGCGCCAGTAGCTACGGCAGGGACACTGAAGCTTTCTTT. It codes for CASSYGRDTEAFF. Using reference TRBV5-1 and TRBJ1-1 for the parts outside the CDR3, the full variable domain is KAGVTQTPRYLIKTRGQQVTLSCSPISGHRSVSWYQQTPGQGLQFLFEYFSETQRNKGNFPGRFSGRQFSNSRSEMNVSTLELGDSALYLCASSYGRDTEAFFGQGTRLTVV.

The chain joins TRBV9 to TRBJ2-7; 8 bases line up with TRBD2. The CDR3 loop spans 14 amino acids. Germline V lookup: CDR1 SGDLS, CDR2 YYNGEE. V gave up 4 bases and J gave up 3 bases; unmatched junction bases: 6. The CDR3 spells CASSSGLEDYEQYF. Written as DNA, the CDR3 is TGTGCCAGCAGCTCGGGACTAGAGGACTACGAGCAGTACTTC.

This chain connects TRBV5-4 to TRBJ1-1, with 7 bases matching TRBD1. CDR3 length equals 13 residues. Germline V gene lookup returns CDR1 SGHNT and CDR2 YYREEE (reference sequence). V was pared by 4 bases and J by 2 bases, with 2 bases of the junction left unmatched. CDR3 residues: CASSGTVNTEAFF. The CDR3 DNA reads TGTGCCAGCAGCGGGACAGTCAACACTGAAGCTTTCTTT.

The chain employs TRBV27 and TRBJ2-6; D might be TRBD1 (6 bases). Trimming shortened V by 8 bases and J by 2 bases, and 13 bases separated the two germline ends. The CDR3 contains 15 residues. The germline V gene encodes CDR1 MNHEY and CDR2 SMNVEV (reference sequence). This chain's CDR3 is CASHPQGTGANVLTF. In nucleotides, the CDR3 is TGTGCCAGCCATCCTCAGGGGACTGGGGCCAACGTCCTGACTTTC.